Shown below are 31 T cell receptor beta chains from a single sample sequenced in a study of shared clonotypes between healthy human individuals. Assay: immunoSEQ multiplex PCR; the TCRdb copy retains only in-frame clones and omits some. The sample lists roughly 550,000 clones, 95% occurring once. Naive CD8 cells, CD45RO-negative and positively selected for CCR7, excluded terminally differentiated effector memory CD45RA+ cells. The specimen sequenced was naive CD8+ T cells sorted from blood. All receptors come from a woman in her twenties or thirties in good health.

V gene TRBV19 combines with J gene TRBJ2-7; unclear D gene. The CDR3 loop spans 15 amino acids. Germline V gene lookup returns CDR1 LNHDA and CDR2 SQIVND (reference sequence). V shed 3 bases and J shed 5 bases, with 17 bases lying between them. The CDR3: CASSMELITFNEQYF. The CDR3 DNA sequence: TGTGCCAGTAGTATGGAGTTAATAACCTTTAACGAGCAGTACTTC. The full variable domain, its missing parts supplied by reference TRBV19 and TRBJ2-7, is DGGITQSPKYLFRKEGQNVTLSCEQNLNHDAMYWYRQDPGQGLRLIYYSQIVNDFQKGDIAEGYSVSREKKESFPLTVTSAQKNPTAFYLCASSMELITFNEQYFGPGTRLTVT.

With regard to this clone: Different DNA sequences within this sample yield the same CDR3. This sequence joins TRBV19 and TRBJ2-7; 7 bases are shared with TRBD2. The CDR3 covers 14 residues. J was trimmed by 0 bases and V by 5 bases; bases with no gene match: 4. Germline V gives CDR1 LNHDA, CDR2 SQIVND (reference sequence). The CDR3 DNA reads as TGTGCCAGTAGTGCAGCGGGGAGCTCCTACGAGCAGTACTTC. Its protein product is CASSAAGSSYEQYF.

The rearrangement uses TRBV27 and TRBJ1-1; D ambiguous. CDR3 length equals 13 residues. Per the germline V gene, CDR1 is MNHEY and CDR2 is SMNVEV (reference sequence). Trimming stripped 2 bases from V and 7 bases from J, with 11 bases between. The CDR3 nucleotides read TGTGCCAGCAGTTTAGGAACAGCCTATGAAGCTTTCTTT. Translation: CASSLGTAYEAFF.

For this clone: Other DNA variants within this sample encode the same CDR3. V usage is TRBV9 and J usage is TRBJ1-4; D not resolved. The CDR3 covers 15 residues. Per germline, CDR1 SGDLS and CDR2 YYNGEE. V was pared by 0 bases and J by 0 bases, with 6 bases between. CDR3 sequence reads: CASSVEAATNEKLFF. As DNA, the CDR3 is TGTGCCAGCAGCGTAGAGGCTGCAACTAATGAAAAACTGTTTTTT.

This CDR3 reads CASSHDRVGTEAFF. CDR3 sequence (DNA): TGTGCCAGTAGCCACGACAGGGTCGGCACTGAAGCTTTCTTT. The J gene is TRBJ1-1, the V gene TRBV19, with 7 bases matching TRBD1. The V gene end was trimmed by 6 bases and the J gene end by 4 bases; junction bases not matched to a gene: 8. This CDR3 has 14 residues. Germline-derived CDR1 and CDR2 are LNHDA and SQIVND (reference sequence).

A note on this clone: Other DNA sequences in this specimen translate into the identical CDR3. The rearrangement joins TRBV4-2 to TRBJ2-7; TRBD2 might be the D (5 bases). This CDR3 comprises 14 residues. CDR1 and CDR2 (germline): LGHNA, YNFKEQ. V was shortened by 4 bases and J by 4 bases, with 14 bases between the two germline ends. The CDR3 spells CASSPGRSGYEQYF. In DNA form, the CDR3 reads TGTGCCAGCAGCCCCGGTAGGAGCGGTTACGAGCAGTACTTC.

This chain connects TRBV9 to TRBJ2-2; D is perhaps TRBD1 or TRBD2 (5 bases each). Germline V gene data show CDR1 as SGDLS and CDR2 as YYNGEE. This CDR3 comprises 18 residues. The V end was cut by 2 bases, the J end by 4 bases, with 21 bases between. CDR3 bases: TGTGCCAGCAGCGTTACCCCCGGGGCCAACCCAGTCACCGGGGAGCTGTTTTTT. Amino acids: CASSVTPGANPVTGELFF.

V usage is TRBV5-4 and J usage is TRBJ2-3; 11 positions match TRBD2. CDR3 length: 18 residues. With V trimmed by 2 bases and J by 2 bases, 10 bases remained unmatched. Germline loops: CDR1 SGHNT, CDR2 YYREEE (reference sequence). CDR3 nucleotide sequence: TGTGCCAGCAGCTTCGGGGGTAGCGGGAGGGAGGACACAGATACGCAGTATTTT. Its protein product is CASSFGGSGREDTDTQYF.

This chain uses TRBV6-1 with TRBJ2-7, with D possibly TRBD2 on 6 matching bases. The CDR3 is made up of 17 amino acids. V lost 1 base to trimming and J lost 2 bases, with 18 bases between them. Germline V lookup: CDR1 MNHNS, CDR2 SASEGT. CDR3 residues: CASSEGFSRDSTYEQYF. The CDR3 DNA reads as TGTGCCAGCAGTGAAGGTTTCTCCAGGGACTCGACCTACGAGCAGTACTTC.

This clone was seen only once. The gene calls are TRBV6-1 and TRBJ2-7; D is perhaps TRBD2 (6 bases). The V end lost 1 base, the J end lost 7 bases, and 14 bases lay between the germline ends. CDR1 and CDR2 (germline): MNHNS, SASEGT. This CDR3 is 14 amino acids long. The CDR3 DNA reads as TGTGCCAGCAGTGAAGTTACCGGGGAGGAAGAGCAGTACTTC. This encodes CASSEVTGEEEQYF.

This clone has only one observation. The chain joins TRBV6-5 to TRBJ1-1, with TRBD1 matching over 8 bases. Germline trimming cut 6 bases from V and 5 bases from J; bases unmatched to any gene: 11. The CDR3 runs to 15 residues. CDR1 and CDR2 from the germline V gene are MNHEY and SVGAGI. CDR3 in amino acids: CASRLSSRQGTEAFF. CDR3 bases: TGTGCCAGCAGACTCTCATCCAGACAGGGGACTGAAGCTTTCTTT.

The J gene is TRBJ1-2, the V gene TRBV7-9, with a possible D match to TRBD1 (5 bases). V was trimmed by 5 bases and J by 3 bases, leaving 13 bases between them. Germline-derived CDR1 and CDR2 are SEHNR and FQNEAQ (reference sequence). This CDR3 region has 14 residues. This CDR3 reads CASSGDPGHYGYTF. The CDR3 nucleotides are TGTGCCAGCAGCGGGGACCCGGGGCACTATGGCTACACCTTC.

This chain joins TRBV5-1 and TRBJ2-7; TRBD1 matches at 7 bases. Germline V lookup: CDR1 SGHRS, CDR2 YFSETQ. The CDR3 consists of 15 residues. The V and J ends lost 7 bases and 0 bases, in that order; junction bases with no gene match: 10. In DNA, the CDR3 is TGCGCCAGCTCGCTTAGACAGGGCACCTCCTACGAGCAGTACTTC. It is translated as CASSLRQGTSYEQYF.

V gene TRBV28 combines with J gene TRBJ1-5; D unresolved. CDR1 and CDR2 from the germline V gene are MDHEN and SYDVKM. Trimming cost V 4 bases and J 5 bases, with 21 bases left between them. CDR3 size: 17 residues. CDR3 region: CASSSPLVGRGYQPQHF. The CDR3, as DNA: TGTGCCAGCAGTTCCCCCCTTGTAGGGAGAGGATATCAGCCCCAGCATTTT.

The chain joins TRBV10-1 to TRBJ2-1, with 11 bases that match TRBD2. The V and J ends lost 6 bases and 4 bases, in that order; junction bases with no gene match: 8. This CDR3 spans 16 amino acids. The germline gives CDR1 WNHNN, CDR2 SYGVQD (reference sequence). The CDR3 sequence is CASSDQGLAEYNEQFF. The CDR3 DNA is TGCGCCAGCAGCGACCAGGGACTAGCGGAGTACAATGAGCAGTTCTTC.

The DNA for the CDR3 is TGTGCCAGCAGGAGGCAAAGCCGGGGAGATGGCTACACCTTC. It is translated as CASRRQSRGDGYTF. This chain connects TRBV6-5 to TRBJ1-2; no clear D gene. The CDR3 is 14 residues long. Germline CDR1 MNHEY, CDR2 SVGAGI. The V end lost 6 bases, the J end lost 6 bases, and 17 bases lay between the germline ends.

CDR3 in DNA: TGTGCCAGCAGCTGGGCGGGGTTTAACAATGAGCAGTTCTTC. The encoded protein is CASSWAGFNNEQFF. This chain uses TRBV13 with TRBJ2-1, with D maybe TRBD2 (6 bases). The CDR3 has 14 amino acids. CDR1 and CDR2 from the germline V gene are PRHDT and FYEKMQ (reference sequence). Trimming shortened V by 4 bases and J by 5 bases, and 12 bases separated the two germline ends.

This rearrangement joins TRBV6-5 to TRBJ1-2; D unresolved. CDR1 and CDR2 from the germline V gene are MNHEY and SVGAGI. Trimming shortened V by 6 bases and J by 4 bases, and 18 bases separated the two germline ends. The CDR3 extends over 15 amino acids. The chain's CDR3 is CASSYDRAKTYGYTF. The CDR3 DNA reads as TGTGCCAGCAGCTACGACCGGGCCAAGACCTATGGCTACACCTTC.

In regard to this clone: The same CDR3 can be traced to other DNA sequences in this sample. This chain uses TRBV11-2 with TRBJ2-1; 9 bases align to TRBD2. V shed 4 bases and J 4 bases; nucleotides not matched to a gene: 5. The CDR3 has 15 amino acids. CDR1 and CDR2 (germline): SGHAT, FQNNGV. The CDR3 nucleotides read TGTGCCAGCAGCTCGACTAGCGGAGATTACAATGAGCAGTTCTTC. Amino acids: CASSSTSGDYNEQFF.

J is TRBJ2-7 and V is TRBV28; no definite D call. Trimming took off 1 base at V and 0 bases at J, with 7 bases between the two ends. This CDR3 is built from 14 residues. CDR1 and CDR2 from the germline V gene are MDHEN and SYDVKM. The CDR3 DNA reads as TGTGCCAGCAGTTTATTTGGCAACTCCTACGAGCAGTACTTC. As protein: CASSLFGNSYEQYF.

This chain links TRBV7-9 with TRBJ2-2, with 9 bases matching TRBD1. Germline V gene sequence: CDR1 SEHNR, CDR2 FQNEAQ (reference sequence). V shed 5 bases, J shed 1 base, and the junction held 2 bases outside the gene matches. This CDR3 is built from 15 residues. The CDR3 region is CASSGDRENTGELFF. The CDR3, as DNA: TGTGCCAGCAGCGGGGACAGGGAGAACACCGGGGAGCTGTTTTTT.

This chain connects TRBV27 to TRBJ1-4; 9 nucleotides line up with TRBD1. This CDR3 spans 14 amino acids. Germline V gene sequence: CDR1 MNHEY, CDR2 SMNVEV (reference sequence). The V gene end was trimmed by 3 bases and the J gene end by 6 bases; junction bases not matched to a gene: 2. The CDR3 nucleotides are TGTGCCAGCAGTTTTGGGGACAGGGATGAAAAACTGTTTTTT. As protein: CASSFGDRDEKLFF.

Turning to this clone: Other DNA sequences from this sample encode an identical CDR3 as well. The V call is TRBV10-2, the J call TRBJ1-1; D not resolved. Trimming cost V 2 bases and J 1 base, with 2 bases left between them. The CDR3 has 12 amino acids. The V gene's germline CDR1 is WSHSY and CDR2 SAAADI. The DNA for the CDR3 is TGCGCCAGCAGTGAGGCGAACACTGAAGCTTTCTTT. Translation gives CASSEANTEAFF.

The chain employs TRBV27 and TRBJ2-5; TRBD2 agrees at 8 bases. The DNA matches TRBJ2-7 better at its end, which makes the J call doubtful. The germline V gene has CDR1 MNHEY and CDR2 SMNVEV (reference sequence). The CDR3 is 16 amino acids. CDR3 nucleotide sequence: TGTGCCAGCAGTTCGTATCCGGGACTAGAGTACTACGAGCAGTACTTC. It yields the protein CASSSYPGLEYYEQYF.

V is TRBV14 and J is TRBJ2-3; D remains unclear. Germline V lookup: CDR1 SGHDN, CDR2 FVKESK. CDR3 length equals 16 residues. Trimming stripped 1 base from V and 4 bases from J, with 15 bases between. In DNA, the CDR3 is TGTGCCAGCAGCCAAGGGGTCGGTGTCTTCGCAGATACGCAGTATTTT. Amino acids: CASSQGVGVFADTQYF.

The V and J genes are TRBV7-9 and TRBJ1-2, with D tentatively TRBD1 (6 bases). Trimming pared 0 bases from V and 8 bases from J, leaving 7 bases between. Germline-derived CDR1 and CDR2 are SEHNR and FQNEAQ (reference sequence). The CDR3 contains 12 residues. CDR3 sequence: CASSLAGHGYTF. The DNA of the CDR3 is TGTGCCAGCAGCTTAGCGGGACACGGCTACACCTTC.

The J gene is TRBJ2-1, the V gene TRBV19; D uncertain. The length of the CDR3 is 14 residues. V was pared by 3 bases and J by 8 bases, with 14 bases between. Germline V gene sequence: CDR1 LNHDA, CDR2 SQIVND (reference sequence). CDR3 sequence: CASSMLSPADEQFF. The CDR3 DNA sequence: TGTGCCAGTAGTATGCTATCTCCGGCCGATGAGCAGTTCTTC.

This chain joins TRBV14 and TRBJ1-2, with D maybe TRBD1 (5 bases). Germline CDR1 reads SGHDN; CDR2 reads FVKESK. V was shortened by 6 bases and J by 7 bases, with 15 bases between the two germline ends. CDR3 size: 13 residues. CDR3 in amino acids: CASSIDRRGGYTF. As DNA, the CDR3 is TGTGCCAGCAGTATAGACAGACGTGGTGGCTACACCTTC.

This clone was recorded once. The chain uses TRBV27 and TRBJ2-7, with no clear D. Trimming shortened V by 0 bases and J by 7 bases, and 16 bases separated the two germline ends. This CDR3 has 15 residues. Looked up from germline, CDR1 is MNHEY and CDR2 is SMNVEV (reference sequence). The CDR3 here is CASSLSGLIGAEQYF. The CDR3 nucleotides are TGTGCCAGCAGTTTATCAGGGCTAATCGGAGCAGAGCAGTACTTC.

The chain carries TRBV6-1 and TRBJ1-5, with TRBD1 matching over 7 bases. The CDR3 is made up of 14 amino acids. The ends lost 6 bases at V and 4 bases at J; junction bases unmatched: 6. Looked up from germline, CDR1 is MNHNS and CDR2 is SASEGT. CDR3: CASSYRGLNQPQHF. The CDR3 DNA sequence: TGTGCCAGCAGCTACAGGGGCCTAAATCAGCCCCAGCATTTT.

CDR3 amino acids: CSVEIAGPGDGELFF. As DNA, the CDR3 is TGCAGCGTTGAAATTGCGGGACCGGGAGACGGGGAGCTGTTTTTT. This rearrangement joins TRBV29-1 to TRBJ2-2, with D perhaps TRBD2 (6 bases). The length of the CDR3 is 15 residues. Looked up from germline, CDR1 is SQVTM and CDR2 is ANQGSEA. Trimming took 2 bases from V and 7 from J, leaving 17 bases between them.